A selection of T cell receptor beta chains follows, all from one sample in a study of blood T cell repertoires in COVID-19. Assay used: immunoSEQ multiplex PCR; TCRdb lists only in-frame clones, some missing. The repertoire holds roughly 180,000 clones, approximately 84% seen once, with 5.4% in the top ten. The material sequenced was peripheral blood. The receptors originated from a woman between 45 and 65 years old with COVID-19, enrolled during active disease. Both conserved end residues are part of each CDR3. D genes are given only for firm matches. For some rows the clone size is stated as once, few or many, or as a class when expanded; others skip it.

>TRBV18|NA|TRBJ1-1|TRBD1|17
TGTGCCAGCTCACCCCAATCGACAGGGGGGACGAACACTGAAGCTTTCTTT
CASSPQSTGGTNTEAFF
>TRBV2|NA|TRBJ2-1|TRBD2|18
TGTGCCAGCAGTATCTCGGGACTAGCGGGGGGGCTTTCAGATGAGCAGTTCTTC
CASSISGLAGGLSDEQFF
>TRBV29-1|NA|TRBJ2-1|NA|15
TGCAGCGTTGAAGATATGTGGGGGGGCATCAATGAGCAGTTCTTC
CSVEDMWGGINEQFF
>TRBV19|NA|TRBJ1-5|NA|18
TGTGCCAGTTCCCCCCTAGCGCCACAGTTGAATAGCAATCAGCCCCAGCATTTT
CASSPLAPQLNSNQPQHF
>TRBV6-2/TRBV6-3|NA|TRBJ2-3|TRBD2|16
TGTGCCAGCAGTTTTTTACTAGCGGGGAGCACAGATACGCAGTATTTT
CASSFLLAGSTDTQYF
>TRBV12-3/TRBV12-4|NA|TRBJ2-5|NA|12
TGTGCCAGCAGTTTAAACACAGAGACCCAGTACTTC
CASSLNTETQYF
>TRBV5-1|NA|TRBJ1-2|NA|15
TGCGCCAGCAGCAATGAAGGGGGGGCCTTCTATGGCTACACCTTC
CASSNEGGAFYGYTF
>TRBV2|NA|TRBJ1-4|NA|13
TGTGCCAGCAGTGTTTTAGAGTCCGAAAAACTGTTTTTT
CASSVLESEKLFF
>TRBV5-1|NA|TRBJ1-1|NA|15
TGCGCCAGCAGCTTATACGGGGGGCGGAGTACTGAAGCTTTCTTT
CASSLYGGRSTEAFF
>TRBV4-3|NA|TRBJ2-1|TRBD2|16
TGCGCCAGCAGCCACAGCACCGGGACTAGCGGGAGTGAGCAGTTCTTC
CASSHSTGTSGSEQFF
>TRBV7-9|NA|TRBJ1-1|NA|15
TGTGCCAGCAGCCCCCCGGGAGGGAGGGACACTGAAGCTTTCTTT
CASSPPGGRDTEAFF
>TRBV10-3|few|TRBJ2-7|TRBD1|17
TGTGCCATCAGTGACCCTGGGACAGGGGAAATTGGGTACGAGCAGTACTTC
CAISDPGTGEIGYEQYF
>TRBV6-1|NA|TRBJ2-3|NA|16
TGTGCCAGCAGTGAAGCACGGGGGTCCTACACAGATACGCAGTATTTT
CASSEARGSYTDTQYF
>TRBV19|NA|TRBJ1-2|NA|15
TGTGCCAGTAGTATAGTTACCGTCGGAGAGAATGGCTACACCTTC
CASSIVTVGENGYTF
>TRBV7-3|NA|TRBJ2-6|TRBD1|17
TGTGCCAGCAGCTCGGGACAGGGGATCCCTGGGGCCAACGTCCTGACTTTC
CASSSGQGIPGANVLTF
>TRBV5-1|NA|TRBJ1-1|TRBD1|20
TGCGCCAGCAGCTTGGTAGTCCATTCGGGACAGGGAAGTAGGGACACTGAAGCTTTCTTT
CASSLVVHSGQGSRDTEAFF
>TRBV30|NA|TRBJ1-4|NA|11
TGTGGGGCCCGCAACAATGAAAAACTGTTTTTT
CGARNNEKLFF
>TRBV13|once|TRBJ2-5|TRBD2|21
TGTGCCAGCAGCCCACCCTGGGTTTTCGCGGGGGGCTCCCTAGGGCAAGAGACCCAGTACTTC
CASSPPWVFAGGSLGQETQYF
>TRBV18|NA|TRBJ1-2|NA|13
TGTGCCAGCTCACCGGAGACAGTTGGAGGCTACACCTTC
CASSPETVGGYTF
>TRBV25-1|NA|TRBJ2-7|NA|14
TGTGCCAGCAGTGACTATTTGACAGGCTACGAGCAGTACTTC
CASSDYLTGYEQYF
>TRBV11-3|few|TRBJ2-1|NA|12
TGTGCCAGCAGCTTAGATCCCGGTGAGCAGTTCTTC
CASSLDPGEQFF
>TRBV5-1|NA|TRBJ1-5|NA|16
TGCGCCAGCAGAGGGGGATTTGGGGCGGGGGATCAGCCCCAGCATTTT
CASRGGFGAGDQPQHF
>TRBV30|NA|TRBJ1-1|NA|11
TGTGCCTGGACCCGGAACACTGAAGCTTTCTTT
CAWTRNTEAFF
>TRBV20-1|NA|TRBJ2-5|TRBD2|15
TGCAGTGCTAGTCGGGCGGGACTAGCTCAAGAGACCCAGTACTTC
CSASRAGLAQETQYF
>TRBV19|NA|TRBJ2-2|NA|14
TGTGCCAGTAGTATGGCTCGACAGACCGGGGAGCTGTTTTTT
CASSMARQTGELFF
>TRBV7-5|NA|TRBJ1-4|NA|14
TGTGCCAGAAGCCTGGGACAGTCTAATGAAAGGCTGTTTTTT
CARSLGQSNERLFF
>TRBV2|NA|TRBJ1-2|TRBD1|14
TGTGCCAGCAGTGCCGGGACAGGGGGCTATGGCTACACCTTC
CASSAGTGGYGYTF
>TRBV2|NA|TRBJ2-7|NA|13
TGTGCCAGCAGTCTCAGGGACTTATACGAGCAGTACTTC
CASSLRDLYEQYF
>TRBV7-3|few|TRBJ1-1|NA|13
TGTGCCAGCAGCTTCCAGGGGAACACTGAAGCTTTCTTT
CASSFQGNTEAFF
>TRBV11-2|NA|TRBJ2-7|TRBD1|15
TGTGCCAGCAGCTTAGACAGGGGGAATACCTACGAGCAGTACTTC
CASSLDRGNTYEQYF
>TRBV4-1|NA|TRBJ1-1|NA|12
TGCGCCAGCAGCCAAGACGAGGTAGAAGCTTTCTTT
CASSQDEVEAFF
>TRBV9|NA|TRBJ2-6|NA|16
TGTGCCAGCAGCCAGAGACAGGCATCTAGGGCCAACGTCCTGACTTTC
CASSQRQASRANVLTF
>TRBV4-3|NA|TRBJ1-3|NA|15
TGCGCCAGCAGCCAAGATAGGAGCTCTGGAAACACCATATATTTT
CASSQDRSSGNTIYF
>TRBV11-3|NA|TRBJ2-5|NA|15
TGTGCCAGCAGCTTAGGGGTCGCGGTCCAAGAGACCCAGTACTTC
CASSLGVAVQETQYF
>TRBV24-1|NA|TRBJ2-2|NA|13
TGTGCCACCAGCCACCGGGACACCGGGGAGCTGTTTTTT
CATSHRDTGELFF
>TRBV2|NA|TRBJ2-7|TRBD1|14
TGTGCCAGCAGTGAAGGAGGGGGCAGGTACGAGCAGTACTTC
CASSEGGGRYEQYF
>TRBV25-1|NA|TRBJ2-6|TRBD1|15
TGTGCCAGCGAGAGACAGGGGGCTGGGGCCAACGTCCTGACTTTC
CASERQGAGANVLTF
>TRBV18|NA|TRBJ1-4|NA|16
TGTGCCAGCTCAGAGTTCCGGGAGCCTTTTAATGAAAAACTGTTTTTT
CASSEFREPFNEKLFF
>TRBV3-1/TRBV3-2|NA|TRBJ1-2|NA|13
TGTGCCAGCAGCCATCAAGGGAGCTATGGCTACACCTTC
CASSHQGSYGYTF
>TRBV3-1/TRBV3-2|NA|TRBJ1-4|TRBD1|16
TGTGCCAGCAGCCAGCGACAGGGGGCAACTAATGAAAAACTGTTTTTT
CASSQRQGATNEKLFF
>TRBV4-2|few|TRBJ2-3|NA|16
TGTGCCAGCAGCCAGACCGACTCGTCTAGCACAGATACGCAGTATTTT
CASSQTDSSSTDTQYF
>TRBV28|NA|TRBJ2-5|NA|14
TGTGCCAGCATGACTGGGTTACGTCGAGAGACCCAGTACTTC
CASMTGLRRETQYF
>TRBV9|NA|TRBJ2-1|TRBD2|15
TGTGCCAGCAGCGTGCTAGCGGGGGGGCCCTATGAGCAGTTCTTC
CASSVLAGGPYEQFF
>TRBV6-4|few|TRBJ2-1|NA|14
TGTGCCAGCAGTGACCACTCGCGGGGGACAGAGCAGTTCTTC
CASSDHSRGTEQFF
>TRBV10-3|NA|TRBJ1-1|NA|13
TGTGCCAGCGATCCTGAAGGGGACACTGAAGCTTTCTTT
CASDPEGDTEAFF
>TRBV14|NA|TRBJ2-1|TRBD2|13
TGTGCCAGCAGCCTCTCGAGGGGAGGGGAGCAGTTCTTC
CASSLSRGGEQFF
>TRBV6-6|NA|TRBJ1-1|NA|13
TGTGCCAGCAGTAACGACTGGAACACTGAAGCTTTCTTT
CASSNDWNTEAFF
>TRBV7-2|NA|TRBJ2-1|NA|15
TGTGCCAGCAGCTTGGCGATTAGCGGTAACAATGAGCAGTTCTTC
CASSLAISGNNEQFF
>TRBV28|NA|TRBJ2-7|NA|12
TGTGCCAGCAGAGACAATCCCAACGAGCAGTACTTC
CASRDNPNEQYF
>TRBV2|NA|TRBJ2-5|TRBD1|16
TGTGCCAGCAGTCGTGAGGACGGGACAGTGGGGGAGACCCAGTACTTC
CASSREDGTVGETQYF
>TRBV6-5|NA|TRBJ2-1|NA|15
TGTGCCAGCAGTTACCCAGGGTTGGGCTACAATGAGCAGTTCTTC
CASSYPGLGYNEQFF
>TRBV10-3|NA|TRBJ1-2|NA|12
TGTGCCATCAGTGGGGGAGCGGATGGCTACACCTTC
CAISGGADGYTF